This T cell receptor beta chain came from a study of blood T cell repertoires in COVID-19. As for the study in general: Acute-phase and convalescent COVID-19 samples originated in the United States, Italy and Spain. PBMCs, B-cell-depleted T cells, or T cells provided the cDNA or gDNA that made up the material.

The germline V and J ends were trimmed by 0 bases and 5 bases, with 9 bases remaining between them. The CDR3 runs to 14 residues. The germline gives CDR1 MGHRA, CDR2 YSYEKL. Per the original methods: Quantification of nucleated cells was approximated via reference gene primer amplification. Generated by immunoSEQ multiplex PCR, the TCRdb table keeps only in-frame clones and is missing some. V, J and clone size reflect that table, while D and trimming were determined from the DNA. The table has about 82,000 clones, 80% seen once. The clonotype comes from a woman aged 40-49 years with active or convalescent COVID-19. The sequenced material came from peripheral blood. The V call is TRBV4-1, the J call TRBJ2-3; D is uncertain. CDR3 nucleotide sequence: TGCGCCAGCAGCCAAGAACCAGAGGTAGATACGCAGTATTTT. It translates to CASSQEPEVDTQYF.